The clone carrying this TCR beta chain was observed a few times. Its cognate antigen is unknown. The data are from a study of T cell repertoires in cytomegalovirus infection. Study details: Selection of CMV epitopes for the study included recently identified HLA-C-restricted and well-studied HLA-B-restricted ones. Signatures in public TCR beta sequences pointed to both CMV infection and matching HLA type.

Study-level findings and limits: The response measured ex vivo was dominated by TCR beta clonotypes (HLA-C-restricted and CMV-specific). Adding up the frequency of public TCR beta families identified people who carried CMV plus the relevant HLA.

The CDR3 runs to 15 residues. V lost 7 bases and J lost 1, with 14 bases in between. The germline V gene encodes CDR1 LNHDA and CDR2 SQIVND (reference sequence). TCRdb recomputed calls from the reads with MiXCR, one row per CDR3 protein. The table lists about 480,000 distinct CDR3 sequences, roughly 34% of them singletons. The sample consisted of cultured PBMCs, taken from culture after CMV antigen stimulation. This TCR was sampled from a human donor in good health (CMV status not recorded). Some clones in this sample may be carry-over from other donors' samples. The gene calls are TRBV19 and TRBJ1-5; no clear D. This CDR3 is CASTTWSQSNQPQHF. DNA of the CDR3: TGTGCCAGTACCACCTGGTCTCAAAGCAATCAGCCCCAGCATTTT.